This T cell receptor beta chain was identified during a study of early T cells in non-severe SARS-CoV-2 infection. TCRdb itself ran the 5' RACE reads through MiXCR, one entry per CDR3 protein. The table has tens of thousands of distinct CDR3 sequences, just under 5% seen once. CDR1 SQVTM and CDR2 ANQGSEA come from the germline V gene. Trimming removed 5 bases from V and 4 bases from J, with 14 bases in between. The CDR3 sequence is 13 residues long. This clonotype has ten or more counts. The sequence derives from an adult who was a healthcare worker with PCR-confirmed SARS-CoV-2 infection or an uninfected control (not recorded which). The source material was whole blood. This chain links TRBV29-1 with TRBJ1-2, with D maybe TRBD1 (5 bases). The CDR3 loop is CSVKPTGAYGYTF. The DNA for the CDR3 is TGCAGCGTTAAGCCCACAGGCGCCTATGGCTACACCTTC.